These 2 T cell receptor beta chains came from one sample sequenced in a study of regulatory T cells in long-lasting Graves disease. Arm-PCR of CDR3 regions and iRepertoire HTBI primers were the basis on which TCR beta libraries were built. A single record per CDR3 protein comes from TCRdb applying MiXCR to the multiplex PCR reads. The sample has roughly 560,000 distinct CDR3 sequences; approximately 12% are singletons. Time point reported: newly diagnosed GD, antithyroid drugs for less than 3 months. PBMC-derived RNA was used for the TCR library. These data are also associated with another study on T cells in Graves' hyperthyroidism and ophthalmopathy.

Sequencing was performed on peripheral blood mononuclear cells (PBMCs), taken at new diagnosis, from a patient treated with antithyroid drugs. These receptors were collected from a woman in her thirties with Graves disease.

The chain combines TRBV7-9 with TRBJ2-7, with 10 bases fitting TRBD2. V shed 5 bases, J shed 3 bases, and the junction held 16 bases outside the gene matches. CDR3 size: 18 residues. Germline CDR1 and CDR2: SEHNR and FQNEAQ (reference sequence). The DNA of the CDR3 is TGTGCCAGCAGCCCACGGACTAGCGGAACCCTTACCATCTACGAGCAGTACTTC. Translating it yields CASSPRTSGTLTIYEQYF.

At least ten counts were recorded for this clonotype. This chain joins TRBV2 and TRBJ2-5; a weak D match, TRBD2 (6 bases). Germline V gene lookup returns CDR1 SNHLY and CDR2 FYNNEI. V was pared by 6 bases and J by 2 bases, with 13 bases between. This CDR3 has 14 residues. The CDR3 DNA is TGTGCCAGCAGCTCTCTAGCGCAACAAGAGACCCAGTACTTC. Its protein is CASSSLAQQETQYF.